The clone carrying this T cell receptor beta chain was seen a single time. This sample was included in a study of blood T cell repertoires in COVID-19. The CDR3 spans 14 residues. Unmatched junction bases numbered 4, after V lost 6 bases and J lost 2 bases. The germline V gene encodes CDR1 SGHKS and CDR2 YYEKEE (reference sequence). The data were produced by immunoSEQ multiplex PCR, yet TCRdb's version contains in-frame clones alone and is incomplete. The sample carries a few hundred thousand clones, about 82% recorded once. Sequenced input: peripheral blood. This receptor was identified in a man of 80 years or more with acute or convalescent COVID-19. The chain employs TRBV5-5 and TRBJ1-4; TRBD1 matches at 7 bases. CDR3 nucleotides: TGTGCCAGCACTCCGACAGGGACTAATGAAAAACTGTTTTTT. Amino acid sequence: CASTPTGTNEKLFF.